The sequence of this T cell receptor (beta chain) was determined in a study of spatial heterogeneity in lung cancer. Time point denoted: sample taken at primary tumor resection. The CDR3 loop spans 12 amino acids. V gave up 4 bases and J gave up 10 bases, with 11 bases separating them. This clonotype was counted many times. Antigen: not known. Within a library made for alpha chains, this beta chain is off target, and its count is uninformative. Study-wide findings and caveats: The number of expanded tumor alpha and beta chains correlated with mutation number.

MiXCR was run by TCRdb on the 5' RACE reads, yielding one entry per CDR3 protein. The sample carries about 11,000 distinct CDR3 sequences, 4.5% to 6.5% recorded once. Sequenced material: lung tumor tissue, taken at surgery. This TCR derives from a male donor with early-stage non-small cell lung cancer. The genes are TRBV12-3 or TRBV12-4 and TRBJ2-1; no reliable D call. CDR3 amino acids: CASSSAATEQFF. In DNA, the CDR3 is TGTGCCAGCAGTTCCGCCGCGACAGAGCAGTTCTTC.